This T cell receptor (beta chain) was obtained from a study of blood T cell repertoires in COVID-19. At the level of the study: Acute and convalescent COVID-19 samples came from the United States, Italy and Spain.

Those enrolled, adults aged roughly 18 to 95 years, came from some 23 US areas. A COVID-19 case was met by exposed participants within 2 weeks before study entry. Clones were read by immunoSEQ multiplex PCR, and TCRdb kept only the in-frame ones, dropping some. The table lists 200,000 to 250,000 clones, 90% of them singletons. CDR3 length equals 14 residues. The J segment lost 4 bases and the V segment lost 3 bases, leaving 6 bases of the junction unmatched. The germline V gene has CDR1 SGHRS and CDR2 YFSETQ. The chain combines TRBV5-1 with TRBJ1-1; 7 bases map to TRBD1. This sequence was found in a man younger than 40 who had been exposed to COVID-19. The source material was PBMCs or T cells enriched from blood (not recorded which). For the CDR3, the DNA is TGCGCCAGCAGCTCGACGACAGGGAGCACTGAAGCTTTCTTT. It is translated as CASSSTTGSTEAFF. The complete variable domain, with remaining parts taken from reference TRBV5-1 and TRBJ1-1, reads KAGVTQTPRYLIKTRGQQVTLSCSPISGHRSVSWYQQTPGQGLQFLFEYFSETQRNKGNFPGRFSGRQFSNSRSEMNVSTLELGDSALYLCASSSTTGSTEAFFGQGTRLTVV.